A selection of T cell receptor beta chains follows, all from one sample in a study of preoperative IRX-2 immunotherapy in early breast cancer. The repertoire was sequenced with immunoSEQ multiplex PCR; TCRdb's copy has only in-frame clones and lacks some. Of 15,000 to 25,000 clones listed, about 85% are singletons. The sample was lymph node tissue, taken after IRX-2 immunotherapy. These receptors all come from a human donor with breast cancer. The CDR3 runs from the conserved cysteine through the conserved F or W. D genes are given only for firm matches. Not all rows give a size; the values are once, few, many and, for expanded clones, a class.

J | D | V | size | CDR3 | DNA
TRBJ2-3 | . | TRBV5-1 | . | CASSTRGRERGRDTQYF | TGCGCCAGCAGCACCCGAGGACGGGAGAGGGGTCGAGATACGCAGTATTTT
TRBJ2-5 | TRBD1 | TRBV25-1 | . | CASSDRDRGGTQYF | TGTGCCAGCAGTGATCGGGACAGGGGGGGGACCCAGTACTTC
TRBJ1-6 | TRBD1 | TRBV19 | . | CASRTGTGYNSPLHF | TGTGCCAGTAGGACAGGGACAGGGTATAATTCACCCCTCCACTTT
TRBJ1-1 | . | TRBV7-2 | . | CARSYRTETVAFF | TGTGCCAGAAGCTACCGGACGGAGACAGTGGCTTTCTTT
TRBJ1-2 | . | TRBV12-2 | . | CASRSPLGEDYGYTF | TGTGCAAGTCGCTCCCCGCTGGGGGAGGACTATGGCTACACCTTC
TRBJ2-7 | TRBD1 | TRBV7-1 | . | CASSTSTGLYEQYF | TGTGCCAGCAGCACCTCGACAGGGCTCTACGAGCAGTACTTC
TRBJ2-1 | TRBD2 | TRBV14 | . | CASSQAAGGGNEQFF | TGTGCCAGCAGCCAAGCAGCGGGAGGGGGAAATGAGCAGTTCTTC
TRBJ2-7 | . | TRBV6-8 | . | CASSIGTSYEQYF | TGTGCCAGCAGTATTGGGACCAGCTACGAGCAGTACTTC
TRBJ2-3 | . | TRBV29-1 | . | CSVELGQGDTQYF | TGCAGCGTTGAACTTGGCCAGGGAGATACGCAGTATTTT
TRBJ2-7 | . | TRBV28 | . | CASSPSGPTYEQYF | TGTGCCAGCAGCCCGAGCGGGCCGACCTACGAGCAGTACTTC
TRBJ1-2 | TRBD1 | TRBV19 | . | CASSDLGGDRGLNYGYTF | TGTGCCAGTAGTGACCTTGGGGGGGACAGGGGCCTTAACTATGGCTACACCTTC
TRBJ2-7 | . | TRBV18 | . | CASSPPPGYEQYF | TGTGCCAGCTCACCACCGCCAGGCTACGAGCAGTACTTC
TRBJ2-3 | . | TRBV11-3 | . | CASSLVIWSTDTQYF | TGTGCCAGCAGCCTCGTCATTTGGAGCACAGATACGCAGTATTTT
TRBJ2-5 | . | TRBV7-5 | . | CARSLGQVWETQYF | TGTGCCAGAAGCTTGGGTCAGGTTTGGGAGACCCAGTACTTC
TRBJ2-3 | . | TRBV18 | . | CASSGMSSSTDTQYF | TGTGCCAGCTCAGGGATGTCCTCTTCCACAGATACGCAGTATTTT
TRBJ2-7 | . | TRBV6-8 | . | CASSAGFAYEQYF | TGTGCCAGCAGTGCAGGGTTCGCATACGAGCAGTACTTC
TRBJ1-2 | . | TRBV29-1 | . | CSVGRGAGGYTF | TGCAGCGTCGGGCGGGGAGCTGGTGGCTACACCTTC
TRBJ2-2 | . | TRBV11-3 | . | CASASEGSTGELFF | TGTGCCAGCGCCTCGGAGGGTTCTACCGGGGAGCTGTTTTTT
TRBJ2-7 | TRBD1 | TRBV10-2 | once | CASKTGGHYEQYF | TGCGCCAGCAAGACAGGGGGCCACTACGAGCAGTACTTC
TRBJ1-2 | . | TRBV11-3 | . | CASSPHIANYGYTF | TGTGCCAGCAGCCCTCACATCGCTAACTATGGCTACACCTTC
TRBJ2-7 | TRBD2 | TRBV28 | . | CATKAGVGEQYF | TGTGCCACCAAAGCGGGAGTGGGCGAGCAGTACTTC
TRBJ2-1 | . | TRBV7-2 | . | CASSSAGRSYNEQFF | TGTGCCAGCAGCTCGGCCGGTAGATCTTACAATGAGCAGTTCTTC
TRBJ1-3 | . | TRBV7-7 | . | CASSLGHAISGNTIYF | TGTGCCAGCAGCTTGGGTCATGCTATTTCTGGAAACACCATATATTTT
TRBJ2-7 | . | TRBV16 | few | CASSPSSYEQYF | TGTGCCAGCAGCCCCTCCAGTTACGAGCAGTACTTC
TRBJ1-6 | . | TRBV10-3 | . | CAISEARDSPLHF | TGTGCCATCAGTGAGGCGCGGGATTCACCCCTCCACTTT
TRBJ2-2 | TRBD1 | TRBV5-1 | few | CASSSGQGTGELFF | TGCGCCAGCAGCTCGGGACAGGGGACCGGGGAGCTGTTTTTT
TRBJ2-3 | TRBD2 | TRBV28 | . | CASSLGGLAGTDTQYF | TGTGCCAGCAGTTTAGGAGGACTAGCGGGAACAGATACGCAGTATTTT
TRBJ1-1 | . | TRBV9 | . | CASSVAGFSGTEAFF | TGTGCCAGCAGCGTAGCTGGCTTTTCGGGAACTGAAGCTTTCTTT
TRBJ2-7 | . | TRBV6-8 | . | CAISGQGSYEQYF | TGTGCCATCAGCGGCCAGGGTTCCTACGAGCAGTACTTC
TRBJ2-5 | TRBD2 | TRBV7-6 | . | CASSSPGTSGEETQYF | TGTGCCAGCAGCTCACCAGGGACTAGCGGGGAAGAGACCCAGTACTTC
TRBJ1-2 | . | TRBV19 | . | CASQGRASGGYGYTF | TGTGCCAGCCAGGGCCGGGCCTCGGGGGGTTATGGCTACACCTTC
TRBJ2-3 | TRBD1 | TRBV28 | . | CASRRGQENTDTQYF | TGTGCCAGCAGACGGGGACAGGAGAACACAGATACGCAGTATTTT
TRBJ2-7 | TRBD2 | TRBV19 | . | CASSIDALSGGLYEQYF | TGTGCCAGTAGTATAGATGCCCTTAGCGGGGGCCTATACGAGCAGTACTTC
TRBJ1-1 | . | TRBV10-3 | . | CASRTARVRLWEAFF | TGTGCCAGCCGGACAGCACGAGTTCGTTTGTGGGAAGCTTTCTTT
TRBJ1-2 | . | TRBV1 | . | CASSQERGRDYGYTF | TGCGCCAGCAGCCAAGAAAGGGGGCGAGACTATGGCTACACCTTC
TRBJ2-4 | . | TRBV14 | . | CASSQIRRGKNIQYF | TGTGCCAGCAGCCAAATACGACGAGGGAAAAACATTCAGTACTTC
TRBJ2-3 | . | TRBV11-1 | . | CASSLDGLSTDTQYF | TGTGCCAGCAGCTTGGACGGGTTGAGCACAGATACGCAGTATTTT
TRBJ1-3 | TRBD1 | TRBV6-8 | once | CASSLGQGDGNTIYF | TGTGCCAGCAGCTTGGGACAGGGAGACGGAAACACCATATATTTT
TRBJ2-3 | TRBD2 | TRBV11-3 | . | CASSPGLAEGDTQYF | TGTGCCAGCAGCCCGGGACTAGCGGAAGGAGATACGCAGTATTTT
TRBJ1-2 | TRBD1 | TRBV4-1 | . | CASSHTDRGRSGYTF | TGCGCCAGCAGCCATACGGACAGGGGGCGAAGTGGCTACACCTTC